Below, one TCR beta chain is given with its context. Looked up from germline, CDR1 is SGHTA and CDR2 is FQGNSA. The V gene lost 1 base and the J gene lost 4 bases, with 7 bases spanning the gap. CDR3 length equals 13 residues. The entry originates in a study of blood T cell repertoires in COVID-19. At the level of the study: Donors in the United States, Italy and Spain gave samples during acute or convalescent COVID-19.

Measured with immunoSEQ multiplex PCR; TCRdb has only the in-frame clones, and not every one. The data contain hundreds of thousands of clones, 89% of them seen just once; the ten biggest clones take up about 1.2%. This chain links TRBV7-2 with TRBJ1-2; D is uncertain. The sequenced material came from peripheral blood. This TCR was recovered from a man aged 35-49 years with acute or convalescent COVID-19. The chain's CDR3 is CASSLDGFYGYTF. In DNA form, the CDR3 reads TGTGCCAGCAGCTTAGACGGGTTCTATGGCTACACCTTC.